The clone carrying this T cell receptor beta chain was seen only a few times. The data belong to a study of cytomegalovirus exposure and HLA in healthy donors. 60 Vbeta and 13 Jbeta primers were used in PCR. Some clones are missing from TCRdb's copy, which holds only in-frame ones; the method was immunoSEQ multiplex PCR. The table has approximately 170,000 clones, about 77% seen once; the top ten hold about 9.1%. Sequenced: PBMCs. This sequence was found in a man aged 18 to 29 in good health and CMV-seropositive.

This chain's CDR3 is CASSNPGDRYTF. Written as DNA, the CDR3 is TGTGCCAGCAGTAACCCGGGGGACAGATACACCTTC. The chain uses TRBV6-6 and TRBJ1-2, with TRBD1 identical over 7 bases. Germline V lookup: CDR1 MNHNY, CDR2 SVGAGI (reference sequence). This CDR3 spans 12 amino acids. Losses at the gene ends were 5 bases for V and 11 bases for J; bases not matched to a gene: 8.